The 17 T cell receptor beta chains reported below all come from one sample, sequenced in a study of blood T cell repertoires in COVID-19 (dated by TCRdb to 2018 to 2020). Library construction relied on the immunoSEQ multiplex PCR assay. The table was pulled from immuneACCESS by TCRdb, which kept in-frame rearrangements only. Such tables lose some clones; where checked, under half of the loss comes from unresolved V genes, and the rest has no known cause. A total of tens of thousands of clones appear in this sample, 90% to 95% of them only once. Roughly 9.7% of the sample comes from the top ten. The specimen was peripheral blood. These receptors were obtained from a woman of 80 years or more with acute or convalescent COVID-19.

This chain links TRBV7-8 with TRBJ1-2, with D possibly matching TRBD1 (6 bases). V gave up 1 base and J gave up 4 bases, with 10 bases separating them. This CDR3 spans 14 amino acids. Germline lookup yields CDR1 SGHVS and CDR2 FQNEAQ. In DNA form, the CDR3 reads TGTGCCAGCAGCTTAGGGTCAGGGGTCTATGGCTACACCTTC. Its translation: CASSLGSGVYGYTF.

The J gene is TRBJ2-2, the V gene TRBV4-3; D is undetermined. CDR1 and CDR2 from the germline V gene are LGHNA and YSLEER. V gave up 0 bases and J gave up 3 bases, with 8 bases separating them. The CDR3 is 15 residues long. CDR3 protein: CASSQDSADTGELFF. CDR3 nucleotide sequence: TGCGCCAGCAGCCAAGATTCGGCGGACACCGGGGAGCTGTTTTTT.

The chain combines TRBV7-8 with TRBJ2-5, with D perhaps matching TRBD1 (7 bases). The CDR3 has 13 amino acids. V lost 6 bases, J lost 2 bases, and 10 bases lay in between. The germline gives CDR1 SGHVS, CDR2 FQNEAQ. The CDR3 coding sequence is TGTGCCAGCAGTCAGGGGGGACAAGAGACCCAGTACTTC. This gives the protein CASSQGGQETQYF.

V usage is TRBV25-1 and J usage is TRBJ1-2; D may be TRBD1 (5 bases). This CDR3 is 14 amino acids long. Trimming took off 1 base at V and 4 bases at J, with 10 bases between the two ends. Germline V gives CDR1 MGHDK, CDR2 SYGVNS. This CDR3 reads CASSEWGVLYGYTF. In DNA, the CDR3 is TGTGCCAGCAGTGAATGGGGGGTGCTCTATGGCTACACCTTC.

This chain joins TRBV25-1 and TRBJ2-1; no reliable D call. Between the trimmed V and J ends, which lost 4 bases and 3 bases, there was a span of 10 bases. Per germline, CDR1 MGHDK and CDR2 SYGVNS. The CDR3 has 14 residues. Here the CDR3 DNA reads TGTGCCAGCAGTGGAAAACTCAACTACAATGAGCAGTTCTTC. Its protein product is CASSGKLNYNEQFF.

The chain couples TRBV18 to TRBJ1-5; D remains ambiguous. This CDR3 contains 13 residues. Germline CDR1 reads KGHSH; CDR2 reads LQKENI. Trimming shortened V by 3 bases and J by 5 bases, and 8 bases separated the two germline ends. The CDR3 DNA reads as TGTGCCAGCTCACCGCAAGAGGATCAGCCCCAGCATTTT. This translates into CASSPQEDQPQHF.

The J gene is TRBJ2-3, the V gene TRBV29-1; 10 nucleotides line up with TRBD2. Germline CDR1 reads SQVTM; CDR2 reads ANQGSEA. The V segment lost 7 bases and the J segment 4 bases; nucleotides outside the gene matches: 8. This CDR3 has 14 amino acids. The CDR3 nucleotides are TGCAGCGCCCGGGGGGGGACTAGCGCAGATACGCAGTATTTT. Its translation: CSARGGTSADTQYF.

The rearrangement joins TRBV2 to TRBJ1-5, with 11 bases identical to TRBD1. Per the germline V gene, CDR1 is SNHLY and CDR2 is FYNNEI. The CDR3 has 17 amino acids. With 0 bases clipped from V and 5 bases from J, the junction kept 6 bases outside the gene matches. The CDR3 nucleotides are TGTGCCAGCAGTGAAGCGCGGGGGACAGGGGGTTATCAGCCCCAGCATTTT. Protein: CASSEARGTGGYQPQHF.

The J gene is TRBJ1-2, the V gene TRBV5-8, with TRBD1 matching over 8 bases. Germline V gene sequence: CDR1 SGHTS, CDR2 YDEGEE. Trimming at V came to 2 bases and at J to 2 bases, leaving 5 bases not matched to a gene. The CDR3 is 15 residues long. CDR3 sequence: CASSFGDRPNYGYTF. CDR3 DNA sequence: TGTGCCAGCAGCTTTGGGGACAGGCCCAACTATGGCTACACCTTC.

The CDR3 spells CASSQRIPNEQFF. CDR3 coding DNA: TGTGCCAGCAGCCAGCGGATTCCCAATGAGCAGTTCTTC. The V gene is TRBV3-1 (or the pseudogene TRBV3-2), the J gene TRBJ2-1; D is ambiguous. This CDR3 comprises 13 residues. Germline V gene sequence: CDR1 LGHDT, CDR2 YNNKEL (reference sequence). V was cut by 3 bases and J by 6 bases, with 9 bases left in between.

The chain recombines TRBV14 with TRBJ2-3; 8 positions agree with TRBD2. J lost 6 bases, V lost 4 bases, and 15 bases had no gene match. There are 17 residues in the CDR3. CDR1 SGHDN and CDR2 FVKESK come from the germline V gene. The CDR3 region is CASSRRGAGVFADTQYF. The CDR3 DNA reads TGTGCCAGCAGCCGCCGAGGAGCGGGAGTCTTTGCGGATACGCAGTATTTT.

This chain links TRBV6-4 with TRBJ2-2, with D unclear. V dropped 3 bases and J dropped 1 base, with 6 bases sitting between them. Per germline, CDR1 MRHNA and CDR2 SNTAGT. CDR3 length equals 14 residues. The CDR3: CASSEQRNTGELFF. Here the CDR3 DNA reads TGTGCCAGCAGTGAACAAAGGAACACCGGGGAGCTGTTTTTT.

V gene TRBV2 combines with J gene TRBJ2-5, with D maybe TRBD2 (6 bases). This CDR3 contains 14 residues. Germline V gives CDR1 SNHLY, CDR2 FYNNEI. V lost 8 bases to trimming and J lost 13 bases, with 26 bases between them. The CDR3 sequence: CASSDGWGERRRYF. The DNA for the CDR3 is TGTGCCAGCTCGGACGGGTGGGGGGAGAGGCGGCGGTACTTC.

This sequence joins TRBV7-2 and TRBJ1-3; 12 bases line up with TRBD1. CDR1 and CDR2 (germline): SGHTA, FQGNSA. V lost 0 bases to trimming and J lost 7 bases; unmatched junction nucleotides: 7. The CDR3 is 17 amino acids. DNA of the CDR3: TGTGCCAGCAGCTTAGCCCCTACCGGGACAGGGGGCAACACCATATATTTT. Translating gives CASSLAPTGTGGNTIYF.

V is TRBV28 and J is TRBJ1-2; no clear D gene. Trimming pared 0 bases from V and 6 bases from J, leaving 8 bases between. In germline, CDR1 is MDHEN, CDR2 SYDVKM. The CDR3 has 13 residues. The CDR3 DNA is TGTGCCAGCAGTTTATGGTCCGGGGATGGCTACACCTTC. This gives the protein CASSLWSGDGYTF.

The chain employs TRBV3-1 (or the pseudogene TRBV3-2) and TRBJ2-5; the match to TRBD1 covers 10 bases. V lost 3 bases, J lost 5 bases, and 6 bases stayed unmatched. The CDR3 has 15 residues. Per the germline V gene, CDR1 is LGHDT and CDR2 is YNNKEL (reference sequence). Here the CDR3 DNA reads TGTGCCAGCAGCCACCTAGACAGGGGGCAGGAGACCCAGTACTTC. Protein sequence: CASSHLDRGQETQYF.

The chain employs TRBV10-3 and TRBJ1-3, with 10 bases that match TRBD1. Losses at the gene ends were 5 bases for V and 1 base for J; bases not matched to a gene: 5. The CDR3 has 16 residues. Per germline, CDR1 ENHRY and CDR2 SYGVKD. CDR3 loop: CAISRDRGLSGNTIYF. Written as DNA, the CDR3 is TGTGCCATCAGTCGGGACAGGGGATTATCTGGAAACACCATATATTTT.